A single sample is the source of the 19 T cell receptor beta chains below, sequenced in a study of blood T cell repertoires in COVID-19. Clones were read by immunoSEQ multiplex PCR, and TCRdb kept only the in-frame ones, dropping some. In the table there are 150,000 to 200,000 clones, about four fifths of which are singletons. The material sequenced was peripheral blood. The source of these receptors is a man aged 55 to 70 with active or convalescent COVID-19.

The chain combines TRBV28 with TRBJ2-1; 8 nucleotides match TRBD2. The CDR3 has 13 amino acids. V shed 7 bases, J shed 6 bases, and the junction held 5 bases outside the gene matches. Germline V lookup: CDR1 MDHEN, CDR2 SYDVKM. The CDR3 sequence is CASNAGTSNEQFF. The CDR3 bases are TGTGCCAGCAACGCAGGGACTAGCAATGAGCAGTTCTTC.

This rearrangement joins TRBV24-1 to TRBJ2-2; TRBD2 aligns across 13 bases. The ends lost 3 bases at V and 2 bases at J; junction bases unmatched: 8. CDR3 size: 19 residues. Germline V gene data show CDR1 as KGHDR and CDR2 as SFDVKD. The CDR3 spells CATSDVTGTSGANTGELFF. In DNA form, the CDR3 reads TGTGCCACCAGTGATGTTACCGGGACTAGCGGGGCAAACACCGGGGAGCTGTTTTTT.

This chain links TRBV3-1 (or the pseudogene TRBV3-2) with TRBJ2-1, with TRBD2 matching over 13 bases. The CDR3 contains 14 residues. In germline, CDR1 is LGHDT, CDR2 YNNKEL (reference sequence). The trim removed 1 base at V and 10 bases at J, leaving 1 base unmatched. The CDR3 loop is CASSQGTSGREQFF. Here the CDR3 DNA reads TGTGCCAGCAGCCAAGGGACTAGCGGGAGAGAGCAGTTCTTC.

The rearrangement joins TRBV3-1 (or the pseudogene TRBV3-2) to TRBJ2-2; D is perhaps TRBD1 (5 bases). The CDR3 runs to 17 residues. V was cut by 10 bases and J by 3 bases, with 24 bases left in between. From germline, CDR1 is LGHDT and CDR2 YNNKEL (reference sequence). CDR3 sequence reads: CATTPYTSDSHTGELFF. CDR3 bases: TGTGCCACCACCCCATACACAAGCGACAGCCACACCGGGGAGCTGTTTTTT.

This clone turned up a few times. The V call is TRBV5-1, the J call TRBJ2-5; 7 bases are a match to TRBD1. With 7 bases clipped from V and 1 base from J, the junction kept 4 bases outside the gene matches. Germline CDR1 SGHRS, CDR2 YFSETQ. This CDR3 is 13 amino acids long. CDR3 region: CASGGQIQETQYF. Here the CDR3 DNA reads TGCGCCAGCGGGGGACAGATCCAAGAGACCCAGTACTTC.

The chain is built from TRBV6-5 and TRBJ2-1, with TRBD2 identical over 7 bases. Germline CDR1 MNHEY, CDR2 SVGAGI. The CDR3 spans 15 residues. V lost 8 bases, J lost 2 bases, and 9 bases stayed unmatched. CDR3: CASGGEGSPYNEQFF. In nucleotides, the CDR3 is TGTGCCAGCGGAGGGGAGGGGTCCCCCTACAATGAGCAGTTCTTC.

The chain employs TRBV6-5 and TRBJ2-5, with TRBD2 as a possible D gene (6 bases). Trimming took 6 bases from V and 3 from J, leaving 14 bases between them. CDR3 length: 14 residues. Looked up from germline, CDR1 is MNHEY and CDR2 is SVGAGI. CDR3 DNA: TGTGCCAGCAGGGCGGGGTCCGAAAAAGAGACCCAGTACTTC. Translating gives CASRAGSEKETQYF.

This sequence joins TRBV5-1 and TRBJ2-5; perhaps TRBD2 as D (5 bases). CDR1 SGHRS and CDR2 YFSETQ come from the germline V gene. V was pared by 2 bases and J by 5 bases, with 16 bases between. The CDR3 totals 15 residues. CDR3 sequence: CASSFVLAERETQYF. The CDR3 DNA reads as TGCGCCAGCAGCTTTGTTCTAGCTGAGCGCGAGACCCAGTACTTC.

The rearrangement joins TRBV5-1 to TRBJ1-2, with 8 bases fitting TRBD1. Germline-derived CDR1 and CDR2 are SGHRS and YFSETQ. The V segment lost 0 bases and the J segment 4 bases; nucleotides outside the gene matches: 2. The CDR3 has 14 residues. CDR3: CASSLGQGSYGYTF. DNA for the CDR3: TGCGCCAGCAGCTTGGGACAGGGGTCCTATGGCTACACCTTC. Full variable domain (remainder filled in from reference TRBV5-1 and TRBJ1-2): KAGVTQTPRYLIKTRGQQVTLSCSPISGHRSVSWYQQTPGQGLQFLFEYFSETQRNKGNFPGRFSGRQFSNSRSEMNVSTLELGDSALYLCASSLGQGSYGYTFGSGTRLTVV.

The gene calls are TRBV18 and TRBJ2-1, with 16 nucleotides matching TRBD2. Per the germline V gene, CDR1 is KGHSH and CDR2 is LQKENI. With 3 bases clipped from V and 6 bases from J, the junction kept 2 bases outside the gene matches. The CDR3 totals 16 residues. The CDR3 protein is CASSPGLAGGPNEQFF. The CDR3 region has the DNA TGTGCCAGCTCACCGGGACTAGCGGGAGGGCCCAATGAGCAGTTCTTC. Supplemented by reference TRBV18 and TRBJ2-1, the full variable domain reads NAGVMQNPRHLVRRRGQEARLRCSPMKGHSHVYWYRQLPEEGLKFMVYLQKENIIDESGMPKERFSAEFPKEGPSILRIQQVVRGDSAAYFCASSPGLAGGPNEQFFGPGTRLTVL.

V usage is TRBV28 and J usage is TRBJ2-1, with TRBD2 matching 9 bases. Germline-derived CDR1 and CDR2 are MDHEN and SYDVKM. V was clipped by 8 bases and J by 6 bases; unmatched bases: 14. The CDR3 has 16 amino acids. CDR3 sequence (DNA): TGTGCCAGCTGTCGAGTAGCGGGAGATTTCGGCAATGAGCAGTTCTTC. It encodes CASCRVAGDFGNEQFF.

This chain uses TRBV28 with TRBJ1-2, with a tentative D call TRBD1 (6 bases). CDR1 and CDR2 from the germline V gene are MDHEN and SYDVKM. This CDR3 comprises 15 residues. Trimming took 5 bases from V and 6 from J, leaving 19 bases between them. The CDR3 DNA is TGTGCCAGCAGTACACCACGATTCAGGGGCGATGGCTACACCTTC. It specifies CASSTPRFRGDGYTF.

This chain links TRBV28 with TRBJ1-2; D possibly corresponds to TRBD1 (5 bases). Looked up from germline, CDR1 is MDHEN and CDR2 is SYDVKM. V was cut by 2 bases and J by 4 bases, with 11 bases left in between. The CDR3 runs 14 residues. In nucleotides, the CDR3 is TGTGCCAGCAGTTTACCAGGGTCTGGCTATGGCTACACCTTC. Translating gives CASSLPGSGYGYTF.

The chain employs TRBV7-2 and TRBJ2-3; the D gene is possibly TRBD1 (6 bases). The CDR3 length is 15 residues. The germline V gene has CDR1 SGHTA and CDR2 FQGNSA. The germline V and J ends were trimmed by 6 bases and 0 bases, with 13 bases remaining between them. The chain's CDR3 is CASRQQGPSTDTQYF. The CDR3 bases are TGTGCCAGCAGACAACAGGGCCCTAGCACAGATACGCAGTATTTT.

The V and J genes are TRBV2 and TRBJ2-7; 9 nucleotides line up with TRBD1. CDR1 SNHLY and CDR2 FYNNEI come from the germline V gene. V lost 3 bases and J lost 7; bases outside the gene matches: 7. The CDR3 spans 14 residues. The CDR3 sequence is CASSEGQGLSEQYF. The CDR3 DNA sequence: TGTGCCAGCAGTGAGGGACAGGGACTTTCTGAGCAGTACTTC. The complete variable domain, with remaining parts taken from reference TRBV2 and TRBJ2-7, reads EPEVTQTPSHQVTQMGQEVILRCVPISNHLYFYWYRQILGQKVEFLVSFYNNEISEKSEIFDDQFSVERPDGSNFTLKIRSTKLEDSAMYFCASSEGQGLSEQYFGPGTRLTVT.

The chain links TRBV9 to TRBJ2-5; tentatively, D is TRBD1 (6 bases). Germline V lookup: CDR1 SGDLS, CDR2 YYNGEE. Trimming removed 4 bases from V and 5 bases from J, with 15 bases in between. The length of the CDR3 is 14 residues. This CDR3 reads CASSHGQYVETQYF. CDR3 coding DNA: TGTGCCAGCAGCCATGGACAGTATGTTGAGACCCAGTACTTC.

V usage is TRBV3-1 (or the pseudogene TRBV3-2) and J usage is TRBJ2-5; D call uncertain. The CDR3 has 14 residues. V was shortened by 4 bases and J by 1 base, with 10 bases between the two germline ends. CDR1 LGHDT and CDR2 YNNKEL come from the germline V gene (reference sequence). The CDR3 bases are TGTGCCAGCAGCCCGCGGCCGGCCCAAGAGACCCAGTACTTC. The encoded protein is CASSPRPAQETQYF.

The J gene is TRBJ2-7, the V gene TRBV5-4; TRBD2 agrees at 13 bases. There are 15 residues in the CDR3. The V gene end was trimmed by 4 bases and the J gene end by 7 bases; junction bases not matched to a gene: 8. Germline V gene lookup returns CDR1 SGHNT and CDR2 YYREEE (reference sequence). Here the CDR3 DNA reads TGTGCCAGCAGCCGAACTAGCGGGGGGGCAAAAGAGCAGTACTTC. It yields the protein CASSRTSGGAKEQYF.

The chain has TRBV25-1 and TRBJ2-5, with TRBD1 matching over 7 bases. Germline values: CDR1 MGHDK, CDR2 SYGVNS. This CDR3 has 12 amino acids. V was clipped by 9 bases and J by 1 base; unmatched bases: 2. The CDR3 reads CASRDSQETQYF. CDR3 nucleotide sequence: TGTGCCAGTAGGGACAGCCAAGAGACCCAGTACTTC.